Each of the 22 T cell receptor beta chains below was sequenced from the same sample in a study of neoadjuvant anti-PD-1 for oral cavity cancer. Produced via immunoSEQ multiplex PCR; TCRdb's table is partial and in-frame only. The sample holds about 4,700 clones, 55% to 70% seen once. The input for sequencing was tumor tissue, taken before nivolumab (anti-PD-1) treatment. Receptors were obtained from a person between 40 and 80 years old with oral cavity squamous cell carcinoma.

The CDR3 reads CASSPRVGGNTGELFF. CDR3 nucleotide sequence: TGTGCCAGCTCACCACGAGTAGGGGGGAACACCGGGGAGCTGTTTTTT. The chain couples TRBV18 to TRBJ2-2; perhaps TRBD1 as D (6 bases). Germline V gene sequence: CDR1 KGHSH, CDR2 LQKENI. The germline V and J ends were trimmed by 1 base and 1 base, with 10 bases remaining between them. The CDR3 length is 16 residues.

The chain couples TRBV5-1 to TRBJ2-1; 10 nucleotides line up with TRBD2. The CDR3 length is 15 residues. The trim removed 6 bases at V and 8 bases at J, leaving 11 bases unmatched. CDR1 and CDR2 from the germline V gene are SGHRS and YFSETQ. The CDR3 DNA follows: TGCGCCAGCACCCCCGGTGTAGCGGGAGGACATGAGCAGTTCTTC. Translating gives CASTPGVAGGHEQFF.

The J gene is TRBJ2-3, the V gene TRBV27; D is possibly TRBD1 (6 bases). V was pared by 7 bases and J by 0 bases, with 17 bases between. CDR1 is MNHEY, CDR2 SMNVEV, per germline (reference sequence). CDR3 length: 16 residues. The CDR3 coding sequence is TGTGCCAGCATGCTCCGGGACACAATGAGCACAGATACGCAGTATTTT. This gives the protein CASMLRDTMSTDTQYF.

The chain carries TRBV28 and TRBJ2-7, with D hard to call. The V gene lost 6 bases and the J gene lost 4 bases, with 16 bases spanning the gap. Germline-derived CDR1 and CDR2 are MDHEN and SYDVKM. This CDR3 comprises 14 residues. The CDR3: CASSQLHPAYEQYF. As DNA, the CDR3 is TGTGCCAGCAGCCAACTCCATCCGGCTTACGAGCAGTACTTC. Drawing the rest from reference TRBV28 and TRBJ2-7, the complete variable domain is DVKVTQSSRYLVKRTGEKVFLECVQDMDHENMFWYRQDPGLGLRLIYFSYDVKMKEKGDIPEGYSVSREKKERFSLILESASTNQTSMYLCASSQLHPAYEQYFGPGTRLTVT.

Within the sample, this clone is medium-sized. This sequence joins TRBV29-1 and TRBJ1-1; TRBD1 is a possible D gene (5 bases). The CDR3 is 12 amino acids. The germline gives CDR1 SQVTM, CDR2 ANQGSEA. V lost 4 bases and J lost 3, with 9 bases in between. CDR3 protein: CSVVPGDTEAFF. The CDR3 DNA reads TGCAGCGTTGTCCCGGGGGACACTGAAGCTTTCTTT.

This clone has a handful of counts. CDR3 bases: TGTGCCAGCAGCTTAGGACAGGGTGGGGGTGCTTTCTTT. It yields the protein CASSLGQGGGAFF. The chain employs TRBV7-9 and TRBJ1-1; 7 positions agree with TRBD1. Trimming took 1 base from V and 11 from J; bases not matched to a gene: 7. Per the germline V gene, CDR1 is SEHNR and CDR2 is FQNEAQ (reference sequence). There are 13 residues in the CDR3. Full variable domain (missing parts from reference TRBV7-9 and TRBJ1-1): DTGVSQNPRHKITKRGQNVTFRCDPISEHNRLYWYRQTLGQGPEFLTYFQNEAQLEKSRLLSDRFSAERPKGSFSTLEIQRTEQGDSAMYLCASSLGQGGGAFFGQGTRLTVV.

This rearrangement joins TRBV27 to TRBJ2-7, with 12 bases lining up with TRBD2. Germline CDR1 and CDR2: MNHEY and SMNVEV (reference sequence). The J segment lost 5 bases and the V segment lost 6 bases, leaving 8 bases of the junction unmatched. The length of the CDR3 is 15 residues. DNA of the CDR3: TGTGCCAGCAGCATCGGACTAGCGGGAAGGCACGAGCAGTACTTC. This gives the protein CASSIGLAGRHEQYF.

The gene calls are TRBV14 and TRBJ1-6, with 7 bases aligning to TRBD1. This CDR3 is built from 14 residues. CDR1 is SGHDN and CDR2 is FVKESK in the germline V gene. The V and J ends lost 0 bases and 7 bases, in that order; junction bases with no gene match: 0. The CDR3, as DNA: TGTGCCAGCAGCCAAGACAGGGGGAATTCACCCCTCCACTTT. It specifies CASSQDRGNSPLHF.

V is TRBV27 and J is TRBJ2-7; no clear D. The CDR3 extends over 11 amino acids. The V gene's germline CDR1 is MNHEY and CDR2 SMNVEV (reference sequence). V lost 6 bases and J 3 bases, leaving 6 bases between the germline ends. CDR3 sequence reads: CASSHRYEQYF. The CDR3 nucleotides are TGTGCCAGCAGCCACCGCTACGAGCAGTACTTC.

The CDR3 DNA is TGTGCCAGCATAGATTCCGGGGCCCGAGGGGGCTACACCTTC. Protein: CASIDSGARGGYTF. The V and J genes are TRBV6-1 and TRBJ1-2; a weak D match, TRBD1 (5 bases). V gave up 7 bases and J gave up 8 bases, with 20 bases separating them. The CDR3 loop spans 14 amino acids. Germline V gene lookup returns CDR1 MNHNS and CDR2 SASEGT.

V and J are TRBV19 and TRBJ1-2; possibly TRBD1 for D (5 bases). The CDR3 totals 14 residues. V was pared by 6 bases and J by 4 bases, with 15 bases between. Germline CDR1 LNHDA, CDR2 SQIVND (reference sequence). DNA of the CDR3: TGTGCCAGTAGAAACCTTCGGGACGGCTATGGCTACACCTTC. It yields the protein CASRNLRDGYGYTF.

The genes are TRBV27 and TRBJ1-6; no clear D. Per germline, CDR1 MNHEY and CDR2 SMNVEV (reference sequence). CDR3 length: 17 residues. Trimming took off 4 bases at V and 0 bases at J, with 13 bases between the two ends. The CDR3 DNA reads as TGTGCCAGCAGTTCCCTGATGAGAAGCTCCTATAATTCACCCCTCCACTTT. Translated, it gives CASSSLMRSSYNSPLHF.

The chain employs TRBV7-3 and TRBJ2-2; the D gene is possibly TRBD2 (6 bases). The V gene's germline CDR1 is SGHTA and CDR2 FQGTGA. Trimming cost V 5 bases and J 4 bases, with 23 bases left between them. The CDR3 sequence is 18 residues long. CDR3 in DNA: TGTGCCAGCAGCCTGGCCCCTTTTGGCGACGGGGGCACCGGGGAGCTGTTTTTT. This translates into CASSLAPFGDGGTGELFF.

This chain links TRBV5-1 with TRBJ2-5; 10 bases line up with TRBD2. The CDR3 totals 16 residues. The germline V gene encodes CDR1 SGHRS and CDR2 YFSETQ. V lost 4 bases, J lost 0 bases, and 6 bases stayed unmatched. Here the CDR3 reads CASSVTSGVYQETQYF. The CDR3 DNA is TGCGCCAGCAGCGTTACTAGCGGGGTGTACCAAGAGACCCAGTACTTC.

For the CDR3, the DNA is TGCGCCAGCTCCTCGCGCGGGATCATGAACACTGAAGCTTTCTTT. Its translation is CASSSRGIMNTEAFF. V is TRBV4-1 and J is TRBJ1-1, with no clear D. Germline CDR1 MGHRA, CDR2 YSYEKL. The V gene lost 8 bases and the J gene lost 0 bases, with 16 bases spanning the gap. This CDR3 spans 15 amino acids.

J is TRBJ2-3 and V is TRBV7-9; 8 bases are a match to TRBD1. CDR1 is SEHNR and CDR2 is FQNEAQ in the germline V gene (reference sequence). Unmatched junction bases numbered 7, after V lost 5 bases and J lost 0 bases. This CDR3 comprises 16 residues. The CDR3 sequence: CASSGPTGESTDTQYF. Here the CDR3 DNA reads TGTGCCAGCAGCGGTCCGACAGGGGAGAGCACAGATACGCAGTATTTT.

This clone was picked up a small number of times. The chain joins TRBV5-4 to TRBJ1-2; 7 bases map to TRBD1. The CDR3 sequence is 16 residues long. Germline CDR1 and CDR2: SGHNT and YYREEE (reference sequence). Trimming took 4 bases from V and 6 from J; bases not matched to a gene: 15. The CDR3 coding sequence is TGTGCCAGCAGCGAAGACAATACAGGGGAAGAGCATGGCTACACCTTC. Translation: CASSEDNTGEEHGYTF. Drawing the rest from reference TRBV5-4 and TRBJ1-2, the complete variable domain is ETGVTQSPTHLIKTRGQQVTLRCSSQSGHNTVSWYQQALGQGPQFIFQYYREEENGRGNFPPRFSGLQFPNYSSELNVNALELDDSALYLCASSEDNTGEEHGYTFGSGTRLTVV.

This chain joins TRBV6-4 and TRBJ1-4; TRBD1 is a possible D gene (5 bases). The germline V gene has CDR1 MRHNA and CDR2 SNTAGT. CDR3 length: 15 residues. V lost 4 bases and J 3 bases, leaving 12 bases between the germline ends. The CDR3 DNA sequence: TGTGCCAGCAGTGGCCCCAGGGCCTCTAATGAAAAACTGTTTTTT. It codes for CASSGPRASNEKLFF.

The chain couples TRBV11-1 to TRBJ1-6; D might be TRBD1 (5 bases). The V end was cut by 4 bases, the J end by 9 bases, with 19 bases between. The CDR3 is 16 residues long. The germline V gene encodes CDR1 SGHAT and CDR2 FQDESV (reference sequence). The CDR3 sequence: CASSSLRTGRGSPLHF. In DNA, the CDR3 is TGTGCCAGCAGCTCCCTCCGGACTGGGAGGGGTTCACCCCTCCACTTT.

The chain combines TRBV27 with TRBJ1-2; 7 bases fit TRBD1. This CDR3 spans 14 amino acids. The germline CDR1 and CDR2 sequences are MNHEY and SMNVEV (reference sequence). J gave up 4 bases and V 6 bases, and 8 bases lay outside the gene matches. The CDR3 protein is CASRQDRRSYGYTF. The DNA of the CDR3 is TGTGCCAGCAGACAGGACAGGCGGTCCTATGGCTACACCTTC.

The gene calls are TRBV4-1 and TRBJ1-2, with unresolved D. The germline CDR1 and CDR2 sequences are MGHRA and YSYEKL. The length of the CDR3 is 14 residues. V shed 1 base and J shed 0 bases, with 6 bases lying between them. The CDR3 bases are TGCGCCAGCAGCCAAGGGAGGGCTAACTATGGCTACACCTTC. It is translated as CASSQGRANYGYTF.

In this sample, this clone turned up a few times. The J gene is TRBJ1-2, the V gene TRBV30; no reliable D call. Per the germline V gene, CDR1 is GTSNPN and CDR2 is SVGIG (reference sequence). The CDR3 has 14 residues. The ends were cut back, 0 bases at V and 4 bases at J, with 12 bases in the middle. CDR3 in DNA: TGTGCCTGGAGTGTAATAACGGGGAGCTATGGCTACACCTTC. Residues: CAWSVITGSYGYTF.